What follows describes a single TCR beta chain. The sample is drawn from a study of immune cell composition in non-small cell lung cancer. The method was immunoSEQ multiplex PCR; TCRdb's version includes in-frame clones alone and lacks a portion of them. The table shows roughly 16,000 clones, with just over 75% occurring only once. Germline CDR1 is SGHRS and CDR2 is YFSETQ. CDR3 size: 13 residues. Trimming removed 3 bases at V and 4 bases at J, with 8 bases between. The normal lung sample lay at least 3 cm, and maximally far, from the tumour. These data were also filed under a second study, of CD4 T cells in lung cancer. That work adds: Before blood donation, patients had received platinum chemotherapy among other treatments.

Sequencing was done on a sample of non-adjacent lung tissue. This chain links TRBV5-1 with TRBJ2-1, with D unresolved. The source is a human donor with non-small cell lung cancer. The CDR3 spells CASSSTGYNEQFF. The CDR3 DNA reads as TGCGCCAGCAGCTCGACCGGTTACAATGAGCAGTTCTTC.